The 20 T cell receptor beta chains listed next were all sequenced from one sample in a study of cytomegalovirus exposure and HLA in healthy donors. Method: immunoSEQ multiplex PCR; TCRdb's copy keeps in-frame clones and lacks some. The table lists 120,000 or so clones, about 90% of them singletons. The sequencing sample was made of PBMCs. The receptors here all came from a woman aged 18-35 years in good health and CMV-seronegative.

The chain recombines TRBV28 with TRBJ1-2; the match to TRBD1 covers 11 bases. After removal of 5 bases from V and 2 bases from J, the junction contained 10 bases not matched to a gene. The CDR3 is made up of 17 amino acids. Germline CDR1 reads MDHEN; CDR2 reads SYDVKM. The CDR3 nucleotides are TGTGCCAGCAGTCCCGGGACAGGGGGTATAGGGAACTATGGCTACACCTTC. Residues: CASSPGTGGIGNYGYTF.

The chain combines TRBV2 with TRBJ1-5; TRBD1 matches at 7 bases. The germline V gene has CDR1 SNHLY and CDR2 FYNNEI. The CDR3 has 14 residues. V lost 10 bases, J lost 0 bases, and 6 bases stayed unmatched. DNA for the CDR3: TGTGCCACCCAACGACAGGGTAGCAATCAGCCCCAGCATTTT. This sequence encodes CATQRQGSNQPQHF.

The chain links TRBV19 to TRBJ1-1; D is undetermined. From germline, CDR1 is LNHDA and CDR2 SQIVND (reference sequence). This CDR3 spans 15 amino acids. With 7 bases removed from V and 5 bases from J, the gap between germline ends came to 20 bases. CDR3 region: CASTRVKDFGTEAFF. As DNA, the CDR3 is TGTGCCAGTACGAGGGTAAAAGATTTTGGGACTGAAGCTTTCTTT.

This rearrangement joins TRBV5-6 to TRBJ1-2, with TRBD1 matching 7 bases. Germline V gene lookup returns CDR1 SGHDT and CDR2 YYEEEE. The CDR3 runs to 15 residues. V gave up 0 bases and J gave up 4 bases; unmatched junction bases: 6. The CDR3 DNA follows: TGTGCCAGCAGCTTGGGGACAGGCGCTTCCTATGGCTACACCTTC. The encoded protein is CASSLGTGASYGYTF.

The genes are TRBV6-5 and TRBJ1-3; 7 bases match TRBD1. V gave up 4 bases and J gave up 7 bases; unmatched junction bases: 10. The length of the CDR3 is 15 residues. Germline-derived CDR1 and CDR2 are MNHEY and SVGAGI. The CDR3 reads CASSSGGGRGNTIYF. For the CDR3, the DNA is TGTGCCAGCAGTTCAGGGGGTGGAAGGGGGAACACCATATATTTT.

The chain joins TRBV7-2 to TRBJ2-5, with D uncertain. The germline CDR1 and CDR2 sequences are SGHTA and FQGNSA. The germline V and J ends were trimmed by 4 bases and 5 bases, with 17 bases remaining between them. The CDR3 totals 15 residues. The CDR3 DNA reads TGTGCCAGCAGCTCATCCGAAGGCGGTGCGGAGACCCAGTACTTC. Protein: CASSSSEGGAETQYF.

The chain joins TRBV13 to TRBJ1-2, with D tentatively TRBD1 (5 bases). This CDR3 has 12 amino acids. Germline values: CDR1 PRHDT, CDR2 FYEKMQ (reference sequence). The V end lost 5 bases, the J end lost 3 bases, and 7 bases lay between the germline ends. The CDR3 is CASSMTDYGYTF. The CDR3 coding sequence is TGTGCCAGCAGCATGACAGACTATGGCTACACCTTC.

The chain is built from TRBV6-5 and TRBJ1-1; 8 nucleotides line up with TRBD1. The CDR3 loop spans 15 amino acids. Germline V gene lookup returns CDR1 MNHEY and CDR2 SVGAGI. V dropped 0 bases and J dropped 2; count of bases not matched to a gene: 2. The CDR3 loop reads CASSYSGQGNTEAFF. The CDR3 nucleotides are TGTGCCAGCAGTTACTCCGGACAGGGAAACACTGAAGCTTTCTTT.

The chain employs TRBV7-2 and TRBJ2-7, with D unclear. Germline V gives CDR1 SGHTA, CDR2 FQGNSA. The length of the CDR3 is 13 residues. Trimming pared 0 bases from V and 2 bases from J, leaving 5 bases between. The DNA for the CDR3 is TGTGCCAGCAGCTTAGCTAGCACCTACGAGCAGTACTTC. As protein: CASSLASTYEQYF. Together with reference TRBV7-2 and TRBJ2-7, the CDR3 gives the full variable domain: GAGVSQSPSNKVTEKGKDVELRCDPISGHTALYWYRQSLGQGLEFLIYFQGNSAPDKSGLPSDRFSAERTGGSVSTLTIQRTQQEDSAVYLCASSLASTYEQYFGPGTRLTVT.

This chain links TRBV28 with TRBJ1-2, with D possibly being TRBD1 (5 bases). The CDR3 loop spans 15 amino acids. Germline V gene lookup returns CDR1 MDHEN and CDR2 SYDVKM. Trimming pared 3 bases from V and 8 bases from J, leaving 19 bases between. The CDR3 DNA reads as TGTGCCAGCAGTTTTGGGGCAGCTCCAAGGGGCGGCTACACCTTC. This encodes CASSFGAAPRGGYTF.

This chain joins TRBV7-9 and TRBJ1-6, with D possibly matching TRBD1 (5 bases). CDR1 is SEHNR, CDR2 FQNEAQ, per germline (reference sequence). The V gene lost 5 bases and the J gene lost 9 bases, with 8 bases spanning the gap. The CDR3 extends over 12 amino acids. The CDR3 bases are TGTGCCAGCAGCGGGGGGGTTTCACCCCTCCACTTT. Amino acids: CASSGGVSPLHF.

The V and J genes are TRBV28 and TRBJ1-5, with TRBD1 identical over 7 bases. Germline CDR1 MDHEN, CDR2 SYDVKM. The CDR3 is 13 amino acids. J was trimmed by 6 bases and V by 6 bases; bases with no gene match: 5. CDR3 residues: CASRDRPFQPQHF. In nucleotides, the CDR3 is TGTGCCAGCAGGGACAGGCCCTTTCAGCCCCAGCATTTT.

The chain is built from TRBV5-1 and TRBJ2-5; 9 bases are shared with TRBD2. The germline CDR1 and CDR2 sequences are SGHRS and YFSETQ. V dropped 5 bases and J dropped 5; count of bases not matched to a gene: 10. The CDR3 is 15 amino acids. CDR3 region: CASSGAAGGMETQYF. The CDR3 nucleotides read TGCGCCAGCAGTGGCGCAGCGGGAGGAATGGAGACCCAGTACTTC.

The rearrangement uses TRBV27 and TRBJ2-7; 8 bases agree with TRBD1. V gave up 0 bases and J gave up 3 bases; unmatched junction bases: 10. The length of the CDR3 is 17 residues. Germline V gene lookup returns CDR1 MNHEY and CDR2 SMNVEV (reference sequence). Here the CDR3 DNA reads TGTGCCAGCAGTTTATCGAGGCGGACAGGGATGGGCTACGAGCAGTACTTC. This gives the protein CASSLSRRTGMGYEQYF.

This clone was counted between two and nine times. This chain links TRBV5-1 with TRBJ1-1; D possibly corresponds to TRBD1 (6 bases). This CDR3 has 16 residues. The V gene's germline CDR1 is SGHRS and CDR2 YFSETQ. Trimming removed 3 bases at V and 0 bases at J, with 15 bases between. CDR3 nucleotide sequence: TGCGCCAGCAGCTCTGGACAGTTCAATATGAACACTGAAGCTTTCTTT. Translation: CASSSGQFNMNTEAFF.

The J gene is TRBJ1-1, the V gene TRBV19; D is unresolved. Trimming left V 3 bases short and J 1 base short, with 12 bases between. Germline CDR1 and CDR2: LNHDA and SQIVND (reference sequence). The CDR3 is 15 amino acids. The CDR3 loop reads CASSIDYLGNTEAFF. DNA for the CDR3: TGTGCCAGTAGTATCGACTACCTGGGGAACACTGAAGCTTTCTTT. The complete variable domain, with remaining parts taken from reference TRBV19 and TRBJ1-1, reads DGGITQSPKYLFRKEGQNVTLSCEQNLNHDAMYWYRQDPGQGLRLIYYSQIVNDFQKGDIAEGYSVSREKKESFPLTVTSAQKNPTAFYLCASSIDYLGNTEAFFGQGTRLTVV.

V and J are TRBV27 and TRBJ2-7, with a weak D call TRBD2 (6 bases). CDR1 is MNHEY, CDR2 SMNVEV, per germline (reference sequence). The CDR3 runs 14 residues. Trimming left V 5 bases short and J 7 bases short, with 18 bases between. The CDR3 loop is CASSPRPLAREQYF. CDR3 DNA sequence: TGTGCCAGCAGTCCACGACCCCTAGCGCGGGAGCAGTACTTC.

The chain uses TRBV7-9 and TRBJ2-6; TRBD1 agrees at 7 bases. This CDR3 is built from 16 residues. The V and J ends lost 6 bases and 0 bases, in that order; junction bases with no gene match: 5. The germline gives CDR1 SEHNR, CDR2 FQNEAQ (reference sequence). The CDR3 sequence: CASRLGQTSGANVLTF. CDR3 DNA sequence: TGTGCCAGCAGGCTGGGACAGACCTCTGGGGCCAACGTCCTGACTTTC.

The CDR3 DNA reads as TGTGCCAGAAGCACCTCAATGGGGGCAACGCCGGGATCCAACGAGCAGTACTTC. Amino acid sequence: CARSTSMGATPGSNEQYF. The chain is built from TRBV7-5 and TRBJ2-7; the table's D call, TRBD1, was not checked against the DNA. TRBV7-5 constitutes a pseudogene. The CDR3 spans 18 residues.

This chain joins TRBV30 and TRBJ2-7, with TRBD1 as a possible D gene (5 bases). This CDR3 has 13 amino acids. Germline V gene sequence: CDR1 GTSNPN, CDR2 SVGIG (reference sequence). Trimming removed 0 bases from V and 5 bases from J, with 11 bases in between. The CDR3 is CAWSVRRGDEQYF. The CDR3 bases are TGTGCCTGGAGTGTACGAAGGGGCGACGAGCAGTACTTC.